Listed here is a single T cell receptor (beta chain). The data were produced by immunoSEQ multiplex PCR, yet TCRdb's version contains in-frame clones alone and is incomplete. Here the sample spans 70,000 to 80,000 clones, around nine tenths being singletons. These data originate in a study of control samples from healthy donors and cancer patients. The CDR3 totals 15 residues. Trimming removed 8 bases at V and 4 bases at J, with 18 bases between. CDR1 and CDR2 (germline): MRHNA, SNTAGT. The sequenced material came from PBMCs. The genes are TRBV6-4 and TRBJ1-5, with unresolved D. This clonotype was obtained from a woman aged 55-69 years with head and neck cancer. This CDR3 is CASLGPIQVNQPQHF. CDR3 bases: TGTGCCAGCTTGGGCCCAATCCAGGTAAATCAGCCCCAGCATTTT.